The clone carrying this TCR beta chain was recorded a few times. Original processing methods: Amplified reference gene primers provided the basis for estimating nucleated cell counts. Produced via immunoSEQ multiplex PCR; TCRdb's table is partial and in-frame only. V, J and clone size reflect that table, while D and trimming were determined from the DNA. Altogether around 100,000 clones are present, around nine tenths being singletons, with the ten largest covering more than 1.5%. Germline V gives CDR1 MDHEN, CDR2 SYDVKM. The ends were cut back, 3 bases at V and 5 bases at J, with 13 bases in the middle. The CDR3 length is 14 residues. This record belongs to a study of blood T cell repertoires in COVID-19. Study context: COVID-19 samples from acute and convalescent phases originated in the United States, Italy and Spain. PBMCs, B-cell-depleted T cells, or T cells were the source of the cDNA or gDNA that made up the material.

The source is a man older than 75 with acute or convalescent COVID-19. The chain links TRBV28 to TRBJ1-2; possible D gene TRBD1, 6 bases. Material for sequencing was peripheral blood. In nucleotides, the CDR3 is TGTGCCAGCAGTTTCAAACAGGGAATGTATGGCTACACCTTC. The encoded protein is CASSFKQGMYGYTF.